The T cell receptor beta chain described here comes from a study of early T cells in non-severe SARS-CoV-2 infection. Study background: Sequencing of bulk RNA from unsorted whole blood was done, without chain pairing.

The CDR3 loop spans 15 amino acids. The germline CDR1 and CDR2 sequences are SEHNR and FQNEAQ (reference sequence). V shed 4 bases and J 3 bases; nucleotides not matched to a gene: 7. Turning to this clonotype: Its antigen remains unknown.

cDNA molecules, individually, were tagged with unique molecular identifiers. TCRdb reprocessed the 5' RACE reads with MiXCR, giving one entry per CDR3 protein. The sample contains tens of thousands of distinct CDR3 sequences, 13% to 15% of which appear only once. Points from the study as a whole: Lookups in VDJdb leaned toward anti-spike CD8 responses and missed private and CD4 specificities.

This sequence was found in an adult who was a healthcare worker with PCR-confirmed SARS-CoV-2 infection or an uninfected control (not recorded which). This chain links TRBV7-9 with TRBJ2-5; 8 nucleotides agree with TRBD1. This specimen was whole blood, taken at baseline. CDR3 nucleotides: TGTGCCAGCAGCTCCGGACAGGGAAGTAAAGAGACCCAGTACTTC. Protein: CASSSGQGSKETQYF.